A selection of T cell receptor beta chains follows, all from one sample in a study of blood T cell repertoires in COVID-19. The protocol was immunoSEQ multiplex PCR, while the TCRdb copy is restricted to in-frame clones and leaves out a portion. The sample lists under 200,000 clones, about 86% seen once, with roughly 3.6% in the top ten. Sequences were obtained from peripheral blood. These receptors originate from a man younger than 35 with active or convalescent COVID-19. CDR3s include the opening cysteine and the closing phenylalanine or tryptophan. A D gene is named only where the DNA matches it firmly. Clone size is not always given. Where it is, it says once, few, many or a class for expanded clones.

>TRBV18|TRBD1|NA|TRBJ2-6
TGTGCCAGCTCACCCACAGGGGCGAACTCTGGGGCCAACGTCCTGACTTTC
CASSPTGANSGANVLTF
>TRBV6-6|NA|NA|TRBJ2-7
TGTGCCAGCACTAGCGAACGCGGGTTGGAGCAGTACTTC
CASTSERGLEQYF
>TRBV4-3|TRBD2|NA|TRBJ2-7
TGCGCCAGCAGCCAAGCGACTAGCGGGAGCTACGAGCAGTACTTC
CASSQATSGSYEQYF
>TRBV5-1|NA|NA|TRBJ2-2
TGCGCCAGCAGCTTGGGCAGGGTCACCGGGGAGCTGTTTTTT
CASSLGRVTGELFF
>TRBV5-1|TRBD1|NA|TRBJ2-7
TGCGCCAGCAGCTTGGGGCAGGGGGTCCCCTACGAGCAGTACTTC
CASSLGQGVPYEQYF
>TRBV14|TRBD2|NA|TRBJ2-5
TGTGCCAGCAGCCTGGGAGGGGAAGAGACCCAGTACTTC
CASSLGGEETQYF
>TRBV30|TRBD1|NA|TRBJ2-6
TGTGCCTGGAGTGGGGGACAGGCAAGCTCTGGGGCCAACGTCCTGACTTTC
CAWSGGQASSGANVLTF
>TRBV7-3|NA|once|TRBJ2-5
TGTGCCAGCAGCTTATCAAACCGGGAGACCCAGTACTTC
CASSLSNRETQYF
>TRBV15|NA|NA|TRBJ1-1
TGTGCCACCAGCAAGGAGCTTATGAACACTGAAGCTTTCTTT
CATSKELMNTEAFF
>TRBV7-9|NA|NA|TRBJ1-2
TGTGCCAGCAGCTTAATGGGTGGGGGCCGTGGGAACTATGGCTACACCTTC
CASSLMGGGRGNYGYTF
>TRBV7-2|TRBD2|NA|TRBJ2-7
TGTGCCAGCAGCTACGGGGCTAGCGGGGCCTACGAGCAGTACTTC
CASSYGASGAYEQYF
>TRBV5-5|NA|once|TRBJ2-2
TGTGCCAGCAGCTTCCCCGGGGGCGGGAGAAACACCGGGGAGCTGTTTTTT
CASSFPGGGRNTGELFF
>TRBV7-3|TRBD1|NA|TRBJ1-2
TGTGCCAGCAGCTTAACGCATGGAGGGGGCGTGGGCTACACCTTC
CASSLTHGGGVGYTF
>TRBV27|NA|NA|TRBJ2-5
TGTGCCAGCAGTTTCCGGCAGGGTGGACAGACCCAGTACTTC
CASSFRQGGQTQYF
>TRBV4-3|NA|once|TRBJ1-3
TGCGCCAGCAGCCAAGTTAGATTCTCTGGAAACACCATATATTTT
CASSQVRFSGNTIYF
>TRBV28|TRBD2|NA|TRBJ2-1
TGTGCCAGCAGTTGGCTAGCGGTTTACAATGAGCAGTTCTTC
CASSWLAVYNEQFF
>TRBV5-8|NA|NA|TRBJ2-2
TGTGCCAGCAGCCGGTTTGGGGGCATGGACACCGGGGAGCTGTTTTTT
CASSRFGGMDTGELFF
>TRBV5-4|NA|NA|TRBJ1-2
TGTGCCAGCAGCACCCTCAACAGGGAACGGGATTACGGCTACACCTTC
CASSTLNRERDYGYTF
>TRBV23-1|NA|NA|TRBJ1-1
TGCGCCAGCATCCCCGGACCAGGGTACACTGAAGCTTTCTTT
CASIPGPGYTEAFF
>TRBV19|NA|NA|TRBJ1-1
TGTGCCAGCCAGGGGTTTATCACTGAAGCTTTCTTT
CASQGFITEAFF
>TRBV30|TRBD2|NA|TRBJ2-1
TGTGCCTGGAGTGTATGGCTAGCGGGTGAACAGTTCTTC
CAWSVWLAGEQFF
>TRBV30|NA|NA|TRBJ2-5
TGTGCCTGGAGTGGGAAGGGGAATACACAAGAGACCCAGTACTTC
CAWSGKGNTQETQYF
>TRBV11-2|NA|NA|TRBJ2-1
TGTGCCAGCAGCTTAGTACTTGAGCAGTTCTTC
CASSLVLEQFF
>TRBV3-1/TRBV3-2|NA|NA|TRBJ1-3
TGTGCCAGCAGCTTCGTGACTGCCACCACCATATATTTT
CASSFVTATTIYF
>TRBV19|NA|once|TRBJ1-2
TGTGCCAGTAGTCCGGGACGTCGGGGGAGCGTAGGCTACACCTTC
CASSPGRRGSVGYTF
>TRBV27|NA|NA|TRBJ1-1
TGTGCCAGCAGTTTTAGACACCAAAATGAAGCTTTCTTT
CASSFRHQNEAFF
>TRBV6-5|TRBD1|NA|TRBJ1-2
TGTGCCAGCAGGACTTGGGACAGGGAAGGTAGTGGCTACACCTTC
CASRTWDREGSGYTF
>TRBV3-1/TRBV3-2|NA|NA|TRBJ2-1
TGTGCCAGCAGCCAAGAAAGAGTGTACAATGAGCAGTTCTTC
CASSQERVYNEQFF
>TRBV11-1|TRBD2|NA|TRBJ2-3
TGTGCCAGCATGCGGGAGCGCGCAGATACGCAGTATTTT
CASMRERADTQYF